The clone carrying this T cell receptor beta chain was recorded at least ten times. Antigen unknown. This entry belongs to a study of neurological immune-mediated disorders. V trimming: 5 bases; J trimming: 6 bases; junction bases outside the gene matches: 5. The CDR3 runs 14 residues. CDR1 is SGHTA, CDR2 FQGNSA, per germline. Findings of the study overall: There were no CDR3 amino acid sequences shared by expanded clones across subjects, a result suggesting private repertoires in all groups. HTLV-1-associated myelopathy had the most TCR clonal expansion, while multiple sclerosis had the least, a level that fell below healthy controls.

With 10-nucleotide random UMIs included, cDNA was synthesized by 5'RACE. TCRdb re-called the 5' RACE reads with MiXCR, one entry per CDR3 protein. The table includes around 25,000 distinct CDR3 sequences, 13% detected once. Sequencing input: PBMCs. This receptor was taken from a woman aged 40 to 50 with HTLV-1-associated myelopathy (HAM/TSP). The chain carries TRBV7-2 and TRBJ2-2, with 8 bases lining up with TRBD2. CDR3 nucleotides: TGTGCCAGCAGCCGACGGGGGGGCTCCGGGGAGCTGTTTTTT. This sequence encodes CASSRRGGSGELFF. The complete variable domain, with remaining parts taken from reference TRBV7-2 and TRBJ2-2, reads GAGVSQSPSNKVTEKGKDVELRCDPISGHTALYWYRQSLGQGLEFLIYFQGNSAPDKSGLPSDRFSAERTGGSVSTLTIQRTQQEDSAVYLCASSRRGGSGELFFGEGSRLTVL.